One and the same sample provided the 10 T cell receptor beta chains below, sequenced in a study of response to subunit inactivated influenza vaccine. Using its own MiXCR run on the RT-PCR reads, TCRdb lists one record per CDR3 protein. The sample includes almost 600,000 distinct CDR3 sequences, around 15% of them seen just once. This specimen consisted of PBMCs from blood, obtained less than 13 days after vaccination. These receptors all come from a man aged 45-65 years who received an inactivated influenza vaccine.

This clonotype has a handful of counts. The chain carries TRBV20-1 and TRBJ1-1; TRBD1 aligns across 8 bases. The CDR3 is 14 residues long. Germline CDR1 reads DFQATT; CDR2 reads SNEGSKA (reference sequence). After removal of 6 bases from V and 3 bases from J, the junction contained 9 bases not matched to a gene. In nucleotides, the CDR3 is TGCAGTGCCACGCAGGGGGCGCAGGACACTGAAGCTTTCTTT. Its translation: CSATQGAQDTEAFF.

The chain recombines TRBV15 with TRBJ1-4; D gene uncertain. The length of the CDR3 is 16 residues. Germline loops: CDR1 LNHNV, CDR2 YYDKDF (reference sequence). Trimming shortened V by 0 bases and J by 2 bases, and 10 bases separated the two germline ends. The DNA for the CDR3 is TGTGCCACCAGCAGAGATCCCACAGTCACTAATGAAAAACTGTTTTTT. Protein product: CATSRDPTVTNEKLFF. Full variable domain (outside the CDR3, taken from reference TRBV15 and TRBJ1-4): DAMVIQNPRYQVTQFGKPVTLSCSQTLNHNVMYWYQQKSSQAPKLLFHYYDKDFNNEADTPDNFQSRRPNTSFCFLDIRSPGLGDTAMYLCATSRDPTVTNEKLFFGSGTQLSVL.

This clonotype showed up just a few times. The V call is TRBV7-8, the J call TRBJ2-1, with 10 bases lining up with TRBD2. There are 14 residues in the CDR3. J was trimmed by 9 bases and V by 7 bases; bases with no gene match: 9. Germline CDR1 SGHVS, CDR2 FQNEAQ. CDR3 protein: CASMGAGGPPEQFF. CDR3 coding DNA: TGTGCCAGCATGGGAGCGGGGGGGCCTCCTGAGCAGTTCTTC. The full variable domain, in which reference TRBV7-8 and TRBJ2-1 provide the parts outside the CDR3, is GAGVSQSPRYKVAKRGQDVALRCDPISGHVSLFWYQQALGQGPEFLTYFQNEAQLDKSGLPSDRFFAERPEGSVSTLKIQRTQQEDSAVYLCASMGAGGPPEQFFGPGTRLTVL.

The genes are TRBV5-1 and TRBJ2-2; maybe TRBD2 (6 bases). The CDR3 sequence is 15 residues long. V lost 0 bases and J 4 bases, leaving 10 bases between the germline ends. Germline V lookup: CDR1 SGHRS, CDR2 YFSETQ. The CDR3 nucleotides read TGCGCCAGCAGCTTGGCAGCCGGGAGCACCGGGGAGCTGTTTTTT. As protein: CASSLAAGSTGELFF.

The V and J genes are TRBV12-3 or TRBV12-4 and TRBJ1-2; D is ambiguous. CDR3 size: 13 residues. V was shortened by 3 bases and J by 7 bases, with 12 bases between the two germline ends. The CDR3 spells CASSFAAGGGYTF. The CDR3 DNA follows: TGTGCCAGCAGTTTCGCAGCTGGAGGTGGCTACACCTTC.

This clonotype was observed a handful of times. The CDR3 spells CASSREDTEAFF. Here the CDR3 DNA reads TGTGCCAGCAGCCGAGAAGACACTGAAGCTTTCTTT. The chain recombines TRBV3-1 with TRBJ1-1; D uncertain. The V gene lost 4 bases and the J gene lost 3 bases, with 6 bases spanning the gap. Germline loops: CDR1 LGHDT, CDR2 YNNKEL (reference sequence). The CDR3 extends over 12 amino acids.

This clonotype was found once. The chain recombines TRBV7-8 with TRBJ2-1; D might be TRBD2 (5 bases). Germline V CDR1 and CDR2: SGHVS, FQNEAQ. This CDR3 region has 16 residues. The V and J ends lost 5 bases and 5 bases respectively, with 19 bases between them. CDR3 residues: CASSPYLDRTDNEQFF. CDR3 in DNA: TGTGCCAGCAGCCCCTATTTGGATCGGACTGACAATGAGCAGTTCTTC. Using reference TRBV7-8 and TRBJ2-1 for the parts outside the CDR3, the full variable domain is GAGVSQSPRYKVAKRGQDVALRCDPISGHVSLFWYQQALGQGPEFLTYFQNEAQLDKSGLPSDRFFAERPEGSVSTLKIQRTQQEDSAVYLCASSPYLDRTDNEQFFGPGTRLTVL.

The rearrangement joins TRBV6-1 to TRBJ1-2; TRBD1 aligns across 8 bases. The CDR3 is made up of 16 amino acids. Germline trimming cut 4 bases from V and 4 bases from J; bases unmatched to any gene: 11. Germline V lookup: CDR1 MNHNS, CDR2 SASEGT. Here the CDR3 DNA reads TGTGCCAGCAGTGTAACCGGGACAGGTTACTCCTATGGCTACACCTTC. Encoded protein: CASSVTGTGYSYGYTF.

The V gene is TRBV27, the J gene TRBJ2-7; the D is unclear. This CDR3 contains 14 residues. Trimming removed 0 bases at V and 4 bases at J, with 10 bases between. In germline, CDR1 is MNHEY, CDR2 SMNVEV (reference sequence). For the CDR3, the DNA is TGTGCCAGCAGTTTATCGGATAGGGCTTACGAGCAGTACTTC. Its translation: CASSLSDRAYEQYF.

This chain connects TRBV10-2 to TRBJ2-1; no clear D. The CDR3 is 13 amino acids. Germline V gene sequence: CDR1 WSHSY, CDR2 SAAADI. V lost 0 bases and J 10 bases, leaving 10 bases between the germline ends. CDR3 amino acids: CASSESVAHEQFF. For the CDR3, the DNA is TGCGCCAGCAGTGAGTCTGTAGCTCACGAGCAGTTCTTC.